Listed here are 15 T cell receptor beta chains from one sample, sequenced in a study of blood T cell repertoires in COVID-19. The method was immunoSEQ multiplex PCR; TCRdb's version includes in-frame clones alone and lacks a portion of them. The sample lists around 260,000 clones; approximately 91% were seen once. The sample was peripheral blood. These receptors came from a person aged 18 to 35 with COVID-19, enrolled during active disease.

This clone was seen once. V and J are TRBV5-4 and TRBJ1-3, with 8 bases aligning to TRBD1. In germline, CDR1 is SGHNT, CDR2 YYREEE (reference sequence). This CDR3 is 19 amino acids long. The V gene end was trimmed by 1 base and the J gene end by 0 bases; junction bases not matched to a gene: 12. CDR3 region: CASSLFRGRSPYSGNTIYF. The CDR3 coding sequence is TGTGCCAGCAGCTTGTTCAGGGGGCGATCCCCCTACTCTGGAAACACCATATATTTT.

The table lists this clone with a count of one. V gene TRBV9 combines with J gene TRBJ2-5, with 11 bases that match TRBD2. V shed 0 bases, J shed 2 bases, and the junction held 12 bases outside the gene matches. CDR3 size: 19 residues. CDR1 and CDR2 (germline): SGDLS, YYNGEE. This chain's CDR3 is CASSVGVGLAGGLQETQYF. The CDR3 DNA sequence: TGTGCCAGCAGCGTAGGAGTTGGGCTAGCGGGAGGCCTGCAAGAGACCCAGTACTTC.

The rearrangement joins TRBV27 to TRBJ2-1; D might be TRBD1 (6 bases). V was pared by 6 bases and J by 10 bases, with 22 bases between. The CDR3 sequence is 15 residues long. Germline V gene sequence: CDR1 MNHEY, CDR2 SMNVEV (reference sequence). The CDR3 here is CASRSAGAATLEQFF. Here the CDR3 DNA reads TGTGCCAGCAGGTCTGCAGGGGCCGCTACGCTCGAGCAGTTCTTC.

The chain employs TRBV29-1 and TRBJ2-3; the D is unclear. Germline V gene data show CDR1 as SQVTM and CDR2 as ANQGSEA. The CDR3 loop spans 12 amino acids. Trimming removed 7 bases at V and 2 bases at J, with 10 bases between. The CDR3 DNA is TGCAGCGCCCTCCCAGACACAGATACGCAGTATTTT. Amino acids: CSALPDTDTQYF.

The chain employs TRBV28 and TRBJ2-5; TRBD2 is a possible D gene (5 bases). Per germline, CDR1 MDHEN and CDR2 SYDVKM. Deletions cut 7 bases from V and 4 bases from J, with 25 bases between. The CDR3 runs to 17 residues. The CDR3 sequence: CASTQDWRQLKGETQYF. Written as DNA, the CDR3 is TGTGCCAGCACTCAGGACTGGCGGCAGCTGAAGGGAGAGACCCAGTACTTC. Based on the CDR3 plus reference TRBV28 and TRBJ2-5, the full variable domain is DVKVTQSSRYLVKRTGEKVFLECVQDMDHENMFWYRQDPGLGLRLIYFSYDVKMKEKGDIPEGYSVSREKKERFSLILESASTNQTSMYLCASTQDWRQLKGETQYFGPGTRLLVL.

This chain links TRBV4-1 with TRBJ2-1; TRBD2 aligns across 10 bases. The junction had 4 bases not matched to a gene; V was cut back by 0 bases and J by 14 bases. Looked up from germline, CDR1 is MGHRA and CDR2 is YSYEKL. This CDR3 spans 13 amino acids. The chain's CDR3 is CASSQDPSGREFF. CDR3 nucleotide sequence: TGCGCCAGCAGCCAAGACCCGAGCGGGAGGGAGTTCTTC.

The chain recombines TRBV2 with TRBJ2-6, with TRBD2 matching 13 bases. The J segment lost 1 base and the V segment lost 6 bases, leaving 0 bases of the junction unmatched. The CDR3 is 16 amino acids. Germline CDR1 is SNHLY and CDR2 is FYNNEI. The CDR3 protein is CASRTSGRSGANVLTF. DNA of the CDR3: TGTGCCAGCAGGACTAGCGGGAGGTCTGGGGCCAACGTCCTGACTTTC.

The chain employs TRBV9 and TRBJ2-5; D might be TRBD2 (6 bases). V was shortened by 0 bases and J by 0 bases, with 9 bases between the two germline ends. In germline, CDR1 is SGDLS, CDR2 YYNGEE. This CDR3 is built from 15 residues. DNA for the CDR3: TGTGCCAGCAGCGTAGGGGCGGGGTACCAAGAGACCCAGTACTTC. It yields the protein CASSVGAGYQETQYF.

The V call is TRBV21-1, the J call TRBJ1-3; the D call in the table, TRBD1, was not verified against the DNA. TRBV21-1 is a pseudogene segment. The CDR3 contains 17 residues. The CDR3 DNA is TGTGCCAGCAGCAACCGGGACAGGGAGAGCTCTGGAAACACCATATATTTT. Protein: CASSNRDRESSGNTIYF.

This chain uses TRBV12-3 or TRBV12-4 with TRBJ2-5; D is unclear. CDR3 length: 12 amino acids. The ends were cut back, 6 bases at V and 1 base at J, with 6 bases in the middle. CDR3 sequence: CASRRGQETQYF. The CDR3 region has the DNA TGTGCCAGCAGACGCGGCCAAGAGACCCAGTACTTC.

The genes are TRBV19 and TRBJ1-4; the match to TRBD1 covers 10 bases. Germline V gives CDR1 LNHDA, CDR2 SQIVND (reference sequence). Trimming cost V 5 bases and J 8 bases; bases outside gene matches: 14. The CDR3 totals 17 residues. This chain's CDR3 is CASSPSKPGTGDEKLFF. For the CDR3, the DNA is TGTGCCAGTAGTCCAAGCAAACCCGGGACAGGGGACGAAAAACTGTTTTTT. Together with reference TRBV19 and TRBJ1-4, the CDR3 gives the full variable domain: DGGITQSPKYLFRKEGQNVTLSCEQNLNHDAMYWYRQDPGQGLRLIYYSQIVNDFQKGDIAEGYSVSREKKESFPLTVTSAQKNPTAFYLCASSPSKPGTGDEKLFFGSGTQLSVL.

The CDR3 coding sequence is TGTGCCAGCAGCCACACAGGGGACTATGGCTACACCTTC. The encoded protein is CASSHTGDYGYTF. The rearrangement uses TRBV5-8 and TRBJ1-2; 7 bases fit TRBD1. This CDR3 has 13 residues. Looked up from germline, CDR1 is SGHTS and CDR2 is YDEGEE. The V and J ends lost 4 bases and 3 bases, in that order; junction bases with no gene match: 3.

The rearrangement joins TRBV27 to TRBJ2-1, with TRBD2 identical over 12 bases. The ends lost 4 bases at V and 7 bases at J; junction bases unmatched: 2. The CDR3 runs 14 residues. Germline values: CDR1 MNHEY, CDR2 SMNVEV (reference sequence). The CDR3: CASSYTSGRNEQFF. The CDR3 DNA reads TGTGCCAGCAGTTATACTAGCGGGAGGAATGAGCAGTTCTTC.

This clone was observed a few times. The V and J genes are TRBV19 and TRBJ2-2; D is possibly TRBD1 (6 bases). The ends were cut back, 4 bases at V and 1 base at J, with 7 bases in the middle. Germline-derived CDR1 and CDR2 are LNHDA and SQIVND (reference sequence). The CDR3 has 14 amino acids. CDR3 region: CASSTGQNTGELFF. In DNA, the CDR3 is TGTGCCAGTAGTACGGGACAGAACACCGGGGAGCTGTTTTTT.

V gene TRBV7-9 combines with J gene TRBJ2-6; D is uncertain. The CDR3 runs 14 residues. Trimming left V 2 bases short and J 2 bases short, with 4 bases between. Germline lookup yields CDR1 SEHNR and CDR2 FQNEAQ (reference sequence). CDR3 sequence (DNA): TGTGCCAGCAGCTTACAGGCTGGGGCCAACGTCCTGACTTTC. It codes for CASSLQAGANVLTF.